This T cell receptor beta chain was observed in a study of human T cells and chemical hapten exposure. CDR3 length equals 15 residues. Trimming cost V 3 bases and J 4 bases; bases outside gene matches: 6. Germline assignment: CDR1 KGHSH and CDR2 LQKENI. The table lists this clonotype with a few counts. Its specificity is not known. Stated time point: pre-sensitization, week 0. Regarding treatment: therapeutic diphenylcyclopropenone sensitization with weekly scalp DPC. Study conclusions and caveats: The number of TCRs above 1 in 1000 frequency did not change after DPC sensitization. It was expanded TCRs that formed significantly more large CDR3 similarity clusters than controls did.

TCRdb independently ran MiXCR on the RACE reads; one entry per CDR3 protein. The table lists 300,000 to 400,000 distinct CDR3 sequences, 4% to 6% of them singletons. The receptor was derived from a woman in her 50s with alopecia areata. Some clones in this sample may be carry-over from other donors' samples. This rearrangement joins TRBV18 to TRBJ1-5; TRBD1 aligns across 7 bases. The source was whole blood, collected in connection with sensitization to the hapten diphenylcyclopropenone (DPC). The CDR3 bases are TGTGCCAGCTCACCCTCCGGCAGGGGGAATCAGCCCCAGCATTTT. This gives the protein CASSPSGRGNQPQHF.